The 20 T cell receptor beta chains given below trace back to one sample, sequenced in a study of cytomegalovirus exposure and HLA in healthy donors. Primers: 60 Vbeta forward and 13 Jbeta reverse. Clones were sequenced by immunoSEQ multiplex PCR, and TCRdb holds only the in-frame ones, with some missing. This sample yields 130,000 to 150,000 clones, of which 73% are seen a single time; approximately 15% belongs to the top ten. The sequenced sample was PBMCs. All receptors come from a human donor in good health.

This sequence joins TRBV7-9 and TRBJ2-1; 12 bases match TRBD2. The germline gives CDR1 SEHNR, CDR2 FQNEAQ (reference sequence). The CDR3 is made up of 15 amino acids. The ends lost 5 bases at V and 7 bases at J; junction bases unmatched: 6. The CDR3: CASSVPSGGANEQFF. The CDR3 DNA sequence: TGTGCCAGCAGCGTCCCTAGCGGGGGGGCAAATGAGCAGTTCTTC.

This chain links TRBV5-1 with TRBJ2-1, with TRBD2 matching over 10 bases. The CDR3 contains 18 residues. The J segment lost 1 base and the V segment lost 0 bases, leaving 7 bases of the junction unmatched. Germline V gives CDR1 SGHRS, CDR2 YFSETQ. The CDR3 DNA is TGCGCCAGCAGCTTGGCCTTCGTAGCGGGAGGTTCCTACAATGAGCAGTTCTTC. Translated, it gives CASSLAFVAGGSYNEQFF.

This sequence joins TRBV10-1 and TRBJ2-1, with 13 bases matching TRBD2. The J segment lost 5 bases and the V segment lost 4 bases, leaving 8 bases of the junction unmatched. CDR1 WNHNN and CDR2 SYGVQD come from the germline V gene (reference sequence). This CDR3 has 17 amino acids. CDR3 protein: CASSGLAGGFGDNEQFF. The CDR3 coding sequence is TGCGCCAGCAGTGGACTAGCGGGAGGTTTCGGAGACAATGAGCAGTTCTTC.

This chain uses TRBV5-5 with TRBJ2-4; D unclear. The CDR3 runs to 12 residues. Per germline, CDR1 SGHKS and CDR2 YYEKEE (reference sequence). With 2 bases removed from V and 5 bases from J, the gap between germline ends came to 5 bases. CDR3 bases: TGTGCCAGCAGCTTAACGGAAAACATTCAGTACTTC. This codes for CASSLTENIQYF.

The table lists this clone with a few counts. The genes are TRBV27 and TRBJ2-3; D gene uncertain. Per the germline V gene, CDR1 is MNHEY and CDR2 is SMNVEV (reference sequence). This CDR3 has 14 amino acids. With 4 bases removed from V and 2 bases from J, the gap between germline ends came to 10 bases. The CDR3 nucleotides read TGTGCCAGCAGTTCTTACACAGACACAGATACGCAGTATTTT. It specifies CASSSYTDTDTQYF.

The chain carries TRBV7-3 and TRBJ1-2; possible D gene TRBD1, 6 bases. V lost 6 bases, J lost 8 bases, and 19 bases lay in between. The CDR3 loop spans 14 amino acids. Germline V gene data show CDR1 as SGHTA and CDR2 as FQGTGA. The CDR3 reads CASSLQGENTGYTF. The CDR3 bases are TGTGCCAGCAGTTTACAGGGCGAGAATACGGGCTACACCTTC. The variable domain in full, completed from reference TRBV7-3 and TRBJ1-2, reads GAGVSQTPSNKVTEKGKYVELRCDPISGHTALYWYRQSLGQGPEFLIYFQGTGAADDSGLPNDRFFAVRPEGSVSTLKIQRTERGDSAVYLCASSLQGENTGYTFGSGTRLTVV.

This clone was found once. The chain recombines TRBV28 with TRBJ1-1; D remains ambiguous. The CDR3 length is 13 residues. The V gene's germline CDR1 is MDHEN and CDR2 SYDVKM. V was shortened by 2 bases and J by 6 bases, with 10 bases between the two germline ends. CDR3 loop: CASSLLYGSEAFF. In nucleotides, the CDR3 is TGTGCCAGCAGTTTACTGTACGGGTCTGAAGCTTTCTTT.

The V call is TRBV5-1, the J call TRBJ1-1; tentative D call: TRBD1 (6 bases). V lost 0 bases and J lost 5, with 14 bases in between. Germline loops: CDR1 SGHRS, CDR2 YFSETQ. The CDR3 is 15 residues long. The CDR3: CASSLESRGRTEAFF. CDR3 DNA: TGCGCCAGCAGCTTGGAAAGCAGGGGTCGAACTGAAGCTTTCTTT.

This chain connects TRBV10-3 to TRBJ1-3, with 10 positions matching TRBD1. The trim removed 3 bases at V and 1 base at J, leaving 9 bases unmatched. Germline V CDR1 and CDR2: ENHRY, SYGVKD. The CDR3 length is 18 residues. The CDR3 DNA reads as TGTGCCATCAGTGACCCCGCGACAGGGGGCAAGTCTGGAAACACCATATATTTT. Protein: CAISDPATGGKSGNTIYF.

The chain joins TRBV7-2 to TRBJ2-7; TRBD1 matches 7 bases. This CDR3 comprises 15 residues. CDR1 is SGHTA and CDR2 is FQGNSA in the germline V gene. V trimming: 6 bases; J trimming: 0 bases; junction bases outside the gene matches: 8. The CDR3 spells CASSPRGMSSYEQYF. Written as DNA, the CDR3 is TGTGCCAGCAGTCCCAGGGGGATGAGCTCCTACGAGCAGTACTTC.

This clone was picked up one time. The genes are TRBV29-1 and TRBJ2-5, with TRBD2 identical over 11 bases. In germline, CDR1 is SQVTM, CDR2 ANQGSEA. The ends lost 4 bases at V and 1 base at J; junction bases unmatched: 2. This CDR3 is built from 14 residues. The CDR3 nucleotides read TGCAGCGTTGTTCTAGCGGGAGGCCAAGAGACCCAGTACTTC. It specifies CSVVLAGGQETQYF.

This clone was detected only a few times. The rearrangement links TRBV5-1 to TRBJ1-1, with D possibly TRBD1 on 5 matching bases. The CDR3 runs 15 residues. Trimming took 0 bases from V and 1 from J, leaving 10 bases between them. The germline V gene encodes CDR1 SGHRS and CDR2 YFSETQ. The CDR3 region is CASSLGGRANTEAFF. Written as DNA, the CDR3 is TGCGCCAGCAGCTTGGGTGGCAGGGCGAACACTGAAGCTTTCTTT.

The rearrangement links TRBV27 to TRBJ1-1, with TRBD1 identical over 9 bases. Germline CDR1 MNHEY, CDR2 SMNVEV (reference sequence). CDR3 size: 16 residues. V lost 6 bases to trimming and J lost 7 bases; unmatched junction nucleotides: 15. CDR3 DNA sequence: TGTGCCAGCAGGTCCCCCTGGAGGTCGGGACAGGGTGAAGCTTTCTTT. Its translation: CASRSPWRSGQGEAFF.

DNA for the CDR3: TGCAGCGTTGCTGCTGGGGCCTATGGCTACACCTTC. Its translation is CSVAAGAYGYTF. J is TRBJ1-2 and V is TRBV29-1, with D maybe TRBD1 (5 bases). Trimming shortened V by 4 bases and J by 4 bases, and 10 bases separated the two germline ends. Germline loops: CDR1 SQVTM, CDR2 ANQGSEA. There are 12 residues in the CDR3.

The chain combines TRBV28 with TRBJ1-4; D may be TRBD1 (5 bases). Between the trimmed V and J ends, which lost 5 bases and 4 bases, there was a span of 14 bases. This CDR3 contains 15 residues. In germline, CDR1 is MDHEN, CDR2 SYDVKM. This CDR3 is CASSLRGTINEKLFF. The DNA of the CDR3 is TGTGCCAGCAGTCTCCGGGGGACCATTAATGAAAAACTGTTTTTT.

V usage is TRBV2 and J usage is TRBJ1-4; 9 bases align to TRBD1. J lost 7 bases, V lost 6 bases, and 6 bases had no gene match. Germline lookup yields CDR1 SNHLY and CDR2 FYNNEI. CDR3 length: 14 residues. The CDR3 here is CASRPTGGVEKLFF. CDR3 nucleotides: TGTGCCAGCAGACCGACAGGGGGGGTTGAAAAACTGTTTTTT.

The chain is built from TRBV30 and TRBJ2-7; 10 bases are shared with TRBD2. The CDR3 consists of 13 residues. In germline, CDR1 is GTSNPN, CDR2 SVGIG (reference sequence). V trimming: 5 bases; J trimming: 1 base; junction bases outside the gene matches: 2. In DNA, the CDR3 is TGTGCCTGGCAACTAGCGGGATCCTACGAGCAGTACTTC. It is translated as CAWQLAGSYEQYF.

The V gene is TRBV4-1, the J gene TRBJ2-5; the match to TRBD2 covers 13 bases. This CDR3 contains 15 residues. Germline values: CDR1 MGHRA, CDR2 YSYEKL. J was trimmed by 6 bases and V by 3 bases; bases with no gene match: 4. The CDR3 DNA is TGCGCCAGCAGCCAGACTAGCGGGGGGTTTAAGACCCAGTACTTC. Encoded protein: CASSQTSGGFKTQYF.

This clone was recorded once. The chain uses TRBV2 and TRBJ2-7; D uncertain. Germline CDR1 is SNHLY and CDR2 is FYNNEI. The V and J ends lost 3 bases and 4 bases respectively, with 7 bases between them. The CDR3 has 12 amino acids. The CDR3 DNA reads as TGTGCCAGCAGTGACTCCTTGTACGAGCAGTACTTC. This sequence encodes CASSDSLYEQYF. The entire variable domain, with the rest obtained from reference TRBV2 and TRBJ2-7, is as follows: EPEVTQTPSHQVTQMGQEVILRCVPISNHLYFYWYRQILGQKVEFLVSFYNNEISEKSEIFDDQFSVERPDGSNFTLKIRSTKLEDSAMYFCASSDSLYEQYFGPGTRLTVT.

The chain recombines TRBV13 with TRBJ2-5; TRBD1 might be the D (5 bases). There are 17 residues in the CDR3. CDR1 is PRHDT, CDR2 FYEKMQ, per germline (reference sequence). V shed 1 base and J shed 1 base, with 16 bases lying between them. CDR3 region: CASSLAAGFQTQETQYF. In DNA, the CDR3 is TGTGCCAGCAGCTTAGCGGCAGGGTTTCAAACCCAAGAGACCCAGTACTTC.